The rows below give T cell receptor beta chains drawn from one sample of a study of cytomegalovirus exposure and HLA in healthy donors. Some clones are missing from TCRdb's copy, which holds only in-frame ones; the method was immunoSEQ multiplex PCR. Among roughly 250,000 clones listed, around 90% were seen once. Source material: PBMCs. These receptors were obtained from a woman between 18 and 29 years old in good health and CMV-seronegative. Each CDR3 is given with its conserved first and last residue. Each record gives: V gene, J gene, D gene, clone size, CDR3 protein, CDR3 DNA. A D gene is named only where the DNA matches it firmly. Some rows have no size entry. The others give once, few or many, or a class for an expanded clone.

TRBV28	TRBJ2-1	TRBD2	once	CASSPPSGWGNEQFF	TGTGCCAGCAGCCCTCCTAGCGGTTGGGGCAATGAGCAGTTCTTC
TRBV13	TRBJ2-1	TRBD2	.	CASSPRLAGGYNEQFF	TGTGCCAGCAGCCCAAGGTTAGCGGGGGGGTACAATGAGCAGTTCTTC
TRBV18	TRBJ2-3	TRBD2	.	CASSPTTSADTQYF	TGTGCCAGCTCACCAACGACTAGCGCAGATACGCAGTATTTT
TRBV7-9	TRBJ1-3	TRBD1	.	CASSRTGGPDSGNTIYF	TGTGCCAGCAGCCGGACAGGGGGACCCGACTCTGGAAACACCATATATTTT
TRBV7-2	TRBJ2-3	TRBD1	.	CAGQGNADTQYF	TGTGCCGGACAGGGTAACGCAGATACGCAGTATTTT
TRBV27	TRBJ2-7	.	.	CASSTDRSYEQYF	TGTGCCAGCAGTACAGACAGGTCTTACGAGCAGTACTTC
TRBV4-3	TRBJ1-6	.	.	CASSQEGAYSYNSPLHF	TGCGCCAGCAGCCAAGAAGGGGCCTACTCCTATAATTCACCCCTCCACTTT
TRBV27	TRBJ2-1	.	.	CASSLESSGGYNEQFF	TGTGCCAGCAGTCTCGAGAGTAGCGGAGGCTACAATGAGCAGTTCTTC
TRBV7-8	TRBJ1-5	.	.	CASSLGSGGNQPQHF	TGTGCCAGCAGCTTAGGGTCCGGGGGGAATCAGCCCCAGCATTTT
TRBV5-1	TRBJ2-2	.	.	CASSLESQGSNTGELFF	TGCGCCAGCAGCTTGGAGTCCCAGGGATCGAACACCGGGGAGCTGTTTTTT
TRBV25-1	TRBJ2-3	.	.	CASSELGSLADTQYF	TGTGCCAGCAGTGAATTGGGCAGCTTAGCAGATACGCAGTATTTT
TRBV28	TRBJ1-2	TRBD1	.	CASSSTGGANYGYTF	TGTGCCAGCAGTTCAACAGGGGGCGCGAACTATGGCTACACCTTC
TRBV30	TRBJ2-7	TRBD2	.	CAWSGGNDYEQYF	TGTGCCTGGTCGGGAGGGAACGACTACGAGCAGTACTTC
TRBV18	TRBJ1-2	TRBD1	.	CASSPPSGGNYGYTF	TGTGCCAGCTCACCACCGTCAGGGGGAAACTATGGCTACACCTTC
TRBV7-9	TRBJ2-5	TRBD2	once	CASSLASGVQETQYF	TGTGCCAGCAGCTTAGCCAGCGGGGTCCAAGAGACCCAGTACTTC
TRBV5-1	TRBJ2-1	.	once	CASSLGVEQFF	TGCGCCAGCAGCTTGGGAGTTGAGCAGTTCTTC
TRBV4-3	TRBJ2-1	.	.	CASSQVSDTRLPNNEQFF	TGCGCCAGCAGCCAAGTGTCGGACACTCGTCTTCCAAACAATGAGCAGTTCTTC
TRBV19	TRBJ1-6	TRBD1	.	CASSIGGGTASSPLHF	TGTGCCAGTAGTATAGGAGGCGGGACAGCCTCTTCACCCCTCCACTTT
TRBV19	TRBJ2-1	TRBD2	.	CASLPSGTSGYNEQFF	TGTGCCAGTCTTCCCTCAGGGACTAGCGGATACAATGAGCAGTTCTTC
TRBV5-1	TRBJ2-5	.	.	CASSYSGETQETQYF	TGCGCCAGCAGCTACTCAGGGGAAACTCAAGAGACCCAGTACTTC
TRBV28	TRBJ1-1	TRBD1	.	CASRGPGQGANTEAFF	TGTGCCAGCAGGGGCCCGGGACAGGGAGCGAACACTGAAGCTTTCTTT
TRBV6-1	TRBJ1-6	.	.	CASSDEVNNSPLHF	TGTGCCAGCAGTGATGAGGTGAATAATTCACCCCTCCACTTT
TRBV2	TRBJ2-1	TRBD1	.	CASRLGSGQKNEQFF	TGTGCCAGCAGGTTGGGATCGGGACAGAAGAATGAGCAGTTCTTC
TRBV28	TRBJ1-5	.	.	CASSAGGSNQPQHF	TGTGCCAGCAGTGCCGGAGGGAGCAATCAGCCCCAGCATTTT
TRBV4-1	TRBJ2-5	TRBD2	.	CASSQEGLPYQETQYF	TGCGCCAGCAGCCAAGAGGGACTACCATACCAAGAGACCCAGTACTTC
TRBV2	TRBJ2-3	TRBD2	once	CASSRSSGDYDSSTDTQYF	TGTGCCAGCAGCCGTTCTAGCGGGGATTATGACTCGAGCACAGATACGCAGTATTTT
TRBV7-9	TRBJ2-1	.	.	CASSLAQTPNEQFF	TGTGCCAGCAGCTTAGCGCAAACACCAAATGAGCAGTTCTTC
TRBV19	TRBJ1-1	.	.	CASSPRGWTEAFF	TGTGCCAGTAGTCCCCGGGGGTGGACTGAAGCTTTCTTT
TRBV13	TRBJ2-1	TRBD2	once	CASSRPGLAGGNEQFF	TGTGCCAGCAGCCGGCCGGGACTAGCGGGGGGGAATGAGCAGTTCTTC
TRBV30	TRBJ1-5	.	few	CAWISRGQPQHF	TGTGCCTGGATCTCCAGGGGTCAGCCCCAGCATTTT
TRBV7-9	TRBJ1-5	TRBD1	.	CASSDGQGASQPQHF	TGTGCCAGCAGCGATGGACAGGGGGCGTCTCAGCCCCAGCATTTT
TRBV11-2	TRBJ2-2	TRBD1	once	CASSFPGQGSSGELFF	TGTGCCAGCAGCTTTCCGGGACAGGGTTCCTCCGGGGAGCTGTTTTTT
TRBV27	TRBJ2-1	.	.	CASSFSGLSYNEQFF	TGTGCCAGCAGTTTTTCAGGGCTCTCCTACAATGAGCAGTTCTTC
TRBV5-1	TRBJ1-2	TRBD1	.	CASSRAGGGYGYTF	TGCGCCAGCAGCCGGGCAGGGGGCGGCTATGGCTACACCTTC
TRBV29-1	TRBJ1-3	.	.	CSVETDSSGNTIYF	TGCAGCGTTGAAACGGACAGTTCTGGAAACACCATATATTTT
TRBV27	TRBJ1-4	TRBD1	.	CASSLSRQGREKLFF	TGTGCCAGCAGTTTATCTAGACAGGGGCGGGAAAAACTGTTTTTT
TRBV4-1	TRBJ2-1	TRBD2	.	CASSRTLAGGPEQFF	TGCGCCAGCAGCCGCACACTAGCGGGGGGTCCGGAGCAGTTCTTC
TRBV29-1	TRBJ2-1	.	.	CSVVGRGSYNEQFF	TGCAGCGTTGTGGGCAGGGGCTCCTACAATGAGCAGTTCTTC
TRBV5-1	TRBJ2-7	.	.	CASSLDTNTYEQYF	TGCGCCAGCAGCTTGGACACTAATACCTACGAGCAGTACTTC
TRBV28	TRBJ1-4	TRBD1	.	CASSPGTANEKLFF	TGTGCCAGCAGCCCCGGGACAGCAAATGAAAAACTGTTTTTT
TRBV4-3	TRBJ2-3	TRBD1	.	CASSPGTATDTQYF	TGCGCCAGCAGCCCAGGGACAGCCACAGATACGCAGTATTTT
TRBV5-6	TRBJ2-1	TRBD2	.	CASSRLAAYNEQFF	TGTGCCAGCAGCCGACTAGCGGCCTACAATGAGCAGTTCTTC
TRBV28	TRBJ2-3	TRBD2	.	CASRGSGGVKADTQYF	TGTGCCAGCAGGGGTAGCGGGGGGGTCAAGGCAGATACGCAGTATTTT
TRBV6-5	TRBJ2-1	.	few	CASTAGLNNEQFF	TGTGCCAGCACGGCCGGACTCAACAATGAGCAGTTCTTC
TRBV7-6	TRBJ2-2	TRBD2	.	CASSLVLASGVNTGELFF	TGTGCCAGCAGCTTAGTTTTGGCTAGCGGGGTGAACACCGGGGAGCTGTTTTTT
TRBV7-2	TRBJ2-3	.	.	CASSQAGGSGTQYF	TGTGCCAGCAGCCAAGCGGGCGGTTCGGGCACGCAGTATTTT
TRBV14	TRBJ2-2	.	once	CASSQHRVAGELFF	TGTGCCAGCAGCCAGCACAGGGTCGCCGGGGAGCTGTTTTTT
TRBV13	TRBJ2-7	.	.	CASSLGVTANYEQYF	TGTGCCAGCAGCTTAGGGGTGACAGCTAACTACGAGCAGTACTTC
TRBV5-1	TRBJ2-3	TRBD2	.	CASSPVAGGPRDTQYF	TGCGCCAGCAGCCCGGTTGCGGGGGGGCCCAGAGATACGCAGTATTTT
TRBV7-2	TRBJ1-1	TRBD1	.	CASSRQGSNTEAFF	TGTGCCAGCAGCAGACAGGGTTCGAACACTGAAGCTTTCTTT
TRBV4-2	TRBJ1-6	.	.	CASSQDQLQGGNSPLHF	TGTGCCAGCAGCCAAGATCAACTACAGGGCGGGAATTCACCCCTCCACTTT
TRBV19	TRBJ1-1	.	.	CASSITYRDTEAFF	TGTGCCAGTAGTATTACGTACAGGGACACTGAAGCTTTCTTT
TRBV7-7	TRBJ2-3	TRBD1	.	CASSPGQGLGTDTQYF	TGTGCTAGCAGCCCAGGACAGGGGCTTGGCACAGATACGCAGTATTTT
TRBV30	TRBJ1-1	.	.	CAWKITNTEAFF	TGTGCCTGGAAGATAACAAACACTGAAGCTTTCTTT